Following are 11 T cell receptor beta chains from one sample sequenced in a study of blood T cell repertoires in COVID-19. Profiling relied on immunoSEQ multiplex PCR, and the TCRdb table lists in-frame clones only, not all of them. The data show over 250,000 clones, 70% to 90% seen once. Sequenced sample: peripheral blood. Source of these receptors: a woman in her forties or fifties with COVID-19, enrolled during active disease.

This chain joins TRBV19 and TRBJ2-2; D uncertain. The CDR3 contains 16 residues. V gave up 4 bases and J gave up 8 bases, with 20 bases separating them. CDR1 is LNHDA and CDR2 is SQIVND in the germline V gene (reference sequence). The CDR3, as DNA: TGTGCCAGTAGTAAAATCCCGGCGGTACTCCCTGGGGAGCTGTTTTTT. Translation gives CASSKIPAVLPGELFF. The entire variable domain, with the rest obtained from reference TRBV19 and TRBJ2-2, is as follows: DGGITQSPKYLFRKEGQNVTLSCEQNLNHDAMYWYRQDPGQGLRLIYYSQIVNDFQKGDIAEGYSVSREKKESFPLTVTSAQKNPTAFYLCASSKIPAVLPGELFFGEGSRLTVL.

This clone was recorded a few times. This sequence joins TRBV15 and TRBJ1-2; 9 bases align to TRBD1. Germline V gene lookup returns CDR1 LNHNV and CDR2 YYDKDF (reference sequence). There are 15 residues in the CDR3. J lost 2 bases, V lost 3 bases, and 4 bases had no gene match. The CDR3 bases are TGTGCCACCAGCAGGGGTGGGACAGGGAACTATGGCTACACCTTC. Translating gives CATSRGGTGNYGYTF.

The chain recombines TRBV4-1 with TRBJ2-4, with 7 bases aligning to TRBD2. V lost 3 bases, J lost 5 bases, and 10 bases stayed unmatched. CDR3 size: 16 residues. Germline lookup yields CDR1 MGHRA and CDR2 YSYEKL. The DNA for the CDR3 is TGCGCCAGCAGCCAGGGAGCGGGACTTCAACAAAACATTCAGTACTTC. It is translated as CASSQGAGLQQNIQYF.

This chain connects TRBV7-6 to TRBJ2-2; D may be TRBD2 (6 bases). This CDR3 has 16 residues. V was trimmed by 4 bases and J by 2 bases, leaving 14 bases between them. CDR1 is SGHVS, CDR2 FNYEAQ, per germline. The CDR3 DNA reads as TGTGCCAGCAGCTCTAACGGGGGTTTCAACACCGGGGAGCTGTTTTTT. Translated: CASSSNGGFNTGELFF.

The J gene is TRBJ2-7, the V gene TRBV11-3; 7 bases are shared with TRBD2. This CDR3 contains 13 residues. J was trimmed by 5 bases and V by 5 bases; bases with no gene match: 6. Germline V gene lookup returns CDR1 SGHNT and CDR2 YENEEA. The CDR3 bases are TGTGCCAGCAGCCGCGGGAGATCTCACGAGCAGTACTTC. Its protein is CASSRGRSHEQYF.

The chain has TRBV19 and TRBJ1-2, with 10 bases aligning to TRBD1. There are 15 residues in the CDR3. The junction had 9 bases not matched to a gene; V was cut back by 3 bases and J by 8 bases. Germline V gene data show CDR1 as LNHDA and CDR2 as SQIVND (reference sequence). The chain's CDR3 is CASSMPDRGLRGYTF. The CDR3 nucleotides read TGTGCCAGTAGTATGCCTGACAGGGGGCTGCGCGGCTACACCTTC. Based on the CDR3 plus reference TRBV19 and TRBJ1-2, the full variable domain is DGGITQSPKYLFRKEGQNVTLSCEQNLNHDAMYWYRQDPGQGLRLIYYSQIVNDFQKGDIAEGYSVSREKKESFPLTVTSAQKNPTAFYLCASSMPDRGLRGYTFGSGTRLTVV.

The rearrangement uses TRBV5-1 and TRBJ1-2; TRBD1 agrees at 8 bases. Germline loops: CDR1 SGHRS, CDR2 YFSETQ. Trimming cost V 4 bases and J 5 bases; bases outside gene matches: 7. The CDR3 contains 14 residues. In nucleotides, the CDR3 is TGCGCCAGCAGCCTTAGGACAGGGCAGTATGGCTACACCTTC. Its protein product is CASSLRTGQYGYTF.

This chain joins TRBV30 and TRBJ2-1; 13 bases are a match to TRBD2. Per the germline V gene, CDR1 is GTSNPN and CDR2 is SVGIG (reference sequence). The CDR3 covers 13 residues. Germline trimming cut 7 bases from V and 6 bases from J; bases unmatched to any gene: 3. CDR3: CASRLAGGNEQFF. The CDR3 region has the DNA TGTGCCTCCCGACTAGCGGGAGGCAATGAGCAGTTCTTC.

The rearrangement links TRBV25-1 to TRBJ1-3; TRBD1 agrees at 7 bases. V dropped 4 bases and J dropped 2; count of bases not matched to a gene: 8. This CDR3 has 16 amino acids. Germline V lookup: CDR1 MGHDK, CDR2 SYGVNS. CDR3 DNA: TGTGCCAGCAGTGCTACAAAGGGGGCAGCTGGAAACACCATATATTTT. This gives the protein CASSATKGAAGNTIYF.

The chain is built from TRBV15 and TRBJ1-1; D is undetermined. Germline V gene data show CDR1 as LNHNV and CDR2 as YYDKDF (reference sequence). The V and J ends lost 3 bases and 2 bases respectively, with 4 bases between them. The CDR3 length is 12 residues. CDR3 coding DNA: TGTGCCACCAGCAGCTTAAACACTGAAGCTTTCTTT. This translates into CATSSLNTEAFF.

For this clone: The junction differs from germline at one of its ends, possibly a read error. The chain has TRBV10-3 and TRBJ2-1; 10 bases align to TRBD2. The germline V gene encodes CDR1 ENHRY and CDR2 SYGVKD. This CDR3 is 14 amino acids long. CDR3 DNA sequence: TGTGCCATCAGGGAGGGTCTAGCGGGAGCGAAAGGGATCTTC. Translated, it gives CAIREGLAGAKGIF.